This T cell receptor (beta chain) stems from a study of post-analysis software for immune sequencing data (dated by TCRdb to between 2014 and 2017). Some background on the complete study: The recorded disease courses included relapsing-remitting, secondary progressive and progressive-relapsing multiple sclerosis, and some patients had no subtype annotation. A subset of samples was prepared in parallel using single-end sample barcoding, then pooled and co-amplified after Illumina adapter ligation. Patient repertoires were compared against about twelve previously published healthy control repertoires from donors aged roughly 6 to 27 years. Overall study results and their limits: Significantly higher frequencies in patients than in controls were found for five or six TRBV segments, including TRBV5-6, TRBV5-1 and TRBV20-1. Multiple sclerosis patients had significantly lower normalized Chao1 diversity than controls, a result that suggests substantial peripheral T-cell clonal expansion. The control group was slightly older than the multiple sclerosis patient group. Direct clustering with F measure revealed strong co-clustering of samples prepared in the same batch, which led to a batch-effect correction.

Trimming costs V 5 bases and J 5 bases, and their ends lie 21 bases apart. The CDR3 sequence holds 16 residues, the cysteine and phenylalanine included. Only the CDR3 region is kept as DNA, spanning 48 bases read in frame from base 1. From a lookup of the germline V gene, CDR1 and CDR2 are SGHTA and FQGNSA. The table lists this clonotype with a few counts. Its target antigen remains unknown. Base qualities are missing; no much larger clone stands one base away. Receptors were amplified or captured by PCR. Instrument on record: Illumina HiSeq 2500. To reduce PCR and sequencing biases, unique molecular identifiers were built into the TCR beta cDNA libraries. Per 1 to 10 million input T cells, roughly 0.5 million cDNA molecules were obtained, such that each molecule approximated one T cell. The patient libraries were prepared and sequenced with the same protocol used for the earlier healthy control dataset. Within a given batch, samples were prepared together, multiplexed and sequenced on the same HiSeq lane. The original methods were these. Raw barcoded reads were processed with MIGEC, discarding single-read molecular identifier groups before consensus assembly and CDR3 extraction. Clonotype tables were post-analysed with VDJtools, normalizing diversity by down-sampling all datasets to the smallest sample size. Repertoire overlap clustering matched CDR3 amino acid but not nucleotide sequences to correct batch-related cross-sample contamination. TCRdb redid the processing of the public reads, applying fastp at Q25 and MiXCR, and retained in-frame beta chains. Each entry merges the rows of one CDR3 protein and shows their most common DNA and genes. The V and J calls here are based on TCRdb, not the publication. This sample is represented by 380,000 or so distinct CDR3 sequences; roughly 35% of them were singletons. The ten biggest clones cover about an eighth of the sample.

To demonstrate the VDJtools post-analysis software, TCR beta repertoires were profiled from the peripheral blood of about 14 young patients with multiple sclerosis. The multiple sclerosis patients were children and adolescents between roughly 6 and 15 years of age. The sequence was obtained from a girl aged 5-17 years with multiple sclerosis. The sample taken for sequencing was blood. In this chain, TRBV7-2 is recombined with TRBJ2-5; TRBD1 might be the D gene, on 6 matching bases. Here the CDR3 is given as CASSATRGLRGETQYF. The nucleotide sequence reads TGTGCCAGCAGCGCCACCAGGGGTCTCAGAGGTGAGACCCAGTACTTC.